The 20 T cell receptor beta chains reported below all come from one sample, sequenced in a study of blood T cell repertoires in COVID-19 (TCRdb year 2020). Receptors were amplified or captured by the immunoSEQ multiplex PCR assay. What TCRdb holds here is the immuneACCESS table cut down to in-frame rearrangements. Part of the clones is not present; checked against another copy, under half of the missing clones reflect an unresolved V gene, and the others are unexplained. This sample lists roughly 200,000 clones; approximately 83% were detected once. Of the sample, 11% is held by the ten largest clones. The sequenced sample consisted of peripheral blood. All receptors come from a human donor with active or convalescent COVID-19. The donor label of this sample is uncertain.

This chain joins TRBV6-1 and TRBJ1-2; 9 bases agree with TRBD1. V shed 3 bases, J shed 1 base, and the junction held 6 bases outside the gene matches. Per the germline V gene, CDR1 is MNHNS and CDR2 is SASEGT. The CDR3 totals 16 residues. CDR3 residues: CASSDGQGHHNYGYTF. The CDR3 DNA is TGTGCCAGCAGTGACGGACAGGGGCATCATAACTATGGCTACACCTTC.

The rearrangement uses TRBV5-6 and TRBJ2-7; D remains unclear. This CDR3 has 13 residues. Germline loops: CDR1 SGHDT, CDR2 YYEEEE. Trimming took 4 bases from V and 2 from J, leaving 10 bases between them. CDR3 DNA sequence: TGTGCCAGCAGCAGACAAGGTCCCTACGAGCAGTACTTC. Residues: CASSRQGPYEQYF.

This chain joins TRBV19 and TRBJ1-1; weak D call: TRBD1 (6 bases). Germline CDR1 LNHDA, CDR2 SQIVND (reference sequence). Trimming pared 1 base from V and 5 bases from J, leaving 8 bases between. This CDR3 is 13 amino acids long. The DNA of the CDR3 is TGTGCCAGTAGTATAGTACAGGGTACTGAAGCTTTCTTT. Protein sequence: CASSIVQGTEAFF. Full variable domain (rest looked up from reference TRBV19 and TRBJ1-1): DGGITQSPKYLFRKEGQNVTLSCEQNLNHDAMYWYRQDPGQGLRLIYYSQIVNDFQKGDIAEGYSVSREKKESFPLTVTSAQKNPTAFYLCASSIVQGTEAFFGQGTRLTVV.

This chain uses TRBV2 with TRBJ1-2; weak D call: TRBD1 (5 bases). Trimming stripped 3 bases from V and 4 bases from J, with 9 bases between. The CDR3 has 13 residues. In germline, CDR1 is SNHLY, CDR2 FYNNEI. CDR3 region: CASSEGQFYGYTF. The CDR3 DNA is TGTGCCAGCAGTGAGGGGCAGTTCTATGGCTACACCTTC. The variable domain in full, completed from reference TRBV2 and TRBJ1-2, reads EPEVTQTPSHQVTQMGQEVILRCVPISNHLYFYWYRQILGQKVEFLVSFYNNEISEKSEIFDDQFSVERPDGSNFTLKIRSTKLEDSAMYFCASSEGQFYGYTFGSGTRLTVV.

The J gene is TRBJ2-1, the V gene TRBV6-5; the match to TRBD2 covers 11 bases. The CDR3 is made up of 15 amino acids. CDR1 and CDR2 (germline): MNHEY, SVGAGI. With 6 bases clipped from V and 9 bases from J, the junction kept 10 bases outside the gene matches. The CDR3 here is CASSGLASGRTEQFF. The CDR3 DNA reads TGTGCCAGCAGCGGTTTGGCTAGCGGGAGGACTGAGCAGTTCTTC.

This chain connects TRBV12-5 to TRBJ2-7, with 7 bases fitting TRBD1. This CDR3 comprises 22 residues. Germline assignment: CDR1 LGHNT and CDR2 FRNRAP. V gave up 5 bases and J gave up 3 bases; unmatched junction bases: 31. The DNA for the CDR3 is TGTGCTAGTGGTCCCTCTCAGGGCAGGGGGTTACGGGCCTTACGGTCTTTCTACGAGCAGTACTTC. Amino acid sequence: CASGPSQGRGLRALRSFYEQYF.

This clone was detected only a few times. The chain carries TRBV10-3 and TRBJ1-5; D is perhaps TRBD1 (5 bases). The CDR3 totals 14 residues. V was cut by 6 bases and J by 7 bases, with 16 bases left in between. Per the germline V gene, CDR1 is ENHRY and CDR2 is SYGVKD. The CDR3 loop is CAISPGGVRQPQHF. The CDR3, as DNA: TGTGCCATCAGCCCCGGGGGGGTTCGACAGCCCCAGCATTTT.

J is TRBJ2-1 and V is TRBV25-1, with 7 bases lining up with TRBD1. CDR1 and CDR2 from the germline V gene are MGHDK and SYGVNS. Losses at the gene ends were 6 bases for V and 9 bases for J; bases not matched to a gene: 5. CDR3 length equals 12 residues. Here the CDR3 reads CASSPRQGEQFF. DNA for the CDR3: TGTGCCAGCAGCCCAAGACAGGGTGAGCAGTTCTTC.

The rearrangement uses TRBV18 and TRBJ2-4; TRBD1 matches at 7 bases. This CDR3 region has 15 residues. Germline loops: CDR1 KGHSH, CDR2 LQKENI. V shed 5 bases, J shed 3 bases, and the junction held 7 bases outside the gene matches. The chain's CDR3 is CASSSDRMNKNIQYF. The DNA of the CDR3 is TGTGCCAGCTCATCGGACAGGATGAACAAAAACATTCAGTACTTC.

V is TRBV24-1 and J is TRBJ2-1; 8 positions agree with TRBD2. CDR3 length: 18 amino acids. The germline CDR1 and CDR2 sequences are KGHDR and SFDVKD. V was clipped by 4 bases and J by 1 base; unmatched bases: 11. CDR3 coding DNA: TGTGCCACCAGTGACACCCCGGGTAGCGGGAAATCCTACAATGAGCAGTTCTTC. This encodes CATSDTPGSGKSYNEQFF.

V and J are TRBV5-1 and TRBJ2-3; 7 bases are a match to TRBD2. The germline V gene encodes CDR1 SGHRS and CDR2 YFSETQ. This CDR3 spans 15 amino acids. V lost 6 bases and J lost 6; bases outside the gene matches: 13. DNA of the CDR3: TGCGCCAGCACTGTCTCCGCGCAGGGAGGGGATACGCAGTATTTT. Protein sequence: CASTVSAQGGDTQYF.

The chain recombines TRBV15 with TRBJ2-7, with D perhaps matching TRBD1 (5 bases). The CDR3 spans 16 residues. Trimming removed 3 bases from V and 0 bases from J, with 15 bases in between. Germline V gene data show CDR1 as LNHNV and CDR2 as YYDKDF (reference sequence). The CDR3 DNA sequence: TGTGCCACCAGCAGGCTTTCGGACAAGAACTCCTACGAGCAGTACTTC. Protein sequence: CATSRLSDKNSYEQYF.

The chain combines TRBV25-1 with TRBJ2-3; 7 positions match TRBD2. The germline CDR1 and CDR2 sequences are MGHDK and SYGVNS. J was trimmed by 9 bases and V by 3 bases; bases with no gene match: 9. The CDR3 is 14 residues long. In DNA, the CDR3 is TGTGCCAGCAGTGAGGCGGGAGCCATTCGCACGCAGTATTTT. Protein product: CASSEAGAIRTQYF.

The J gene is TRBJ2-7, the V gene TRBV6-6; 9 bases line up with TRBD1. V was pared by 6 bases and J by 9 bases, with 6 bases of the junction left unmatched. CDR1 is MNHNY and CDR2 is SVGAGI in the germline V gene (reference sequence). CDR3 length: 12 amino acids. CDR3 loop: CASRGTGRGQYF. The CDR3 DNA reads as TGTGCCAGCAGAGGGACAGGGAGAGGGCAGTACTTC.

The genes are TRBV3-1 (or the pseudogene TRBV3-2) and TRBJ2-2, with TRBD1 identical over 7 bases. The germline V gene encodes CDR1 LGHDT and CDR2 YNNKEL (reference sequence). CDR3 size: 14 residues. The V and J ends lost 7 bases and 4 bases, in that order; junction bases with no gene match: 6. The CDR3: CASNRGTPTGELFF. The CDR3 DNA follows: TGTGCCAGCAACAGGGGTACTCCCACCGGGGAGCTGTTTTTT.

This chain links TRBV5-6 with TRBJ2-2; D call uncertain. Germline V gives CDR1 SGHDT, CDR2 YYEEEE. The ends were cut back, 7 bases at V and 0 bases at J, with 7 bases in the middle. This CDR3 has 13 residues. The CDR3 sequence: CASRTTNTGELFF. DNA of the CDR3: TGTGCCAGCCGTACTACGAACACCGGGGAGCTGTTTTTT. Filled out from reference TRBV5-6 and TRBJ2-2, the complete variable domain reads DAGVTQSPTHLIKTRGQQVTLRCSPKSGHDTVSWYQQALGQGPQFIFQYYEEEERQRGNFPDRFSGHQFPNYSSELNVNALLLGDSALYLCASRTTNTGELFFGEGSRLTVL.

V and J are TRBV6-6 and TRBJ1-3; maybe TRBD1 (6 bases). The V gene's germline CDR1 is MNHNY and CDR2 SVGAGI (reference sequence). Trimming stripped 2 bases from V and 0 bases from J, with 11 bases between. The length of the CDR3 is 16 residues. The CDR3: CASSYVGASSGNTIYF. The CDR3 region has the DNA TGTGCCAGCAGTTACGTGGGGGCCAGCTCTGGAAACACCATATATTTT.

This clone appeared a few times. J is TRBJ1-2 and V is TRBV6-2 or TRBV6-3, with D perhaps TRBD1 (5 bases). The CDR3 covers 11 residues. Looked up from germline, CDR1 is MNHEY and CDR2 is SVGEGT. Trimming took off 5 bases at V and 7 bases at J, with 8 bases between the two ends. Here the CDR3 DNA reads TGTGCCAGCAGTAGGGACTTTGGCTACACCTTC. Translating gives CASSRDFGYTF.

The CDR3 sequence is CASSWTGAAYEQYF. CDR3 bases: TGTGCCAGCAGTTGGACAGGGGCAGCCTACGAGCAGTACTTC. This rearrangement joins TRBV5-6 to TRBJ2-7; 9 positions agree with TRBD1. Losses at the gene ends were 5 bases for V and 2 bases for J; bases not matched to a gene: 5. CDR1 is SGHDT and CDR2 is YYEEEE in the germline V gene. The CDR3 has 14 amino acids.

The V and J genes are TRBV7-2 and TRBJ1-2, with D perhaps TRBD1 (6 bases). Germline lookup yields CDR1 SGHTA and CDR2 FQGNSA. This CDR3 region has 14 residues. V was clipped by 4 bases and J by 6 bases, with 15 bases between them. In DNA, the CDR3 is TGTGCCAGCAGCTCCTCCAGACAGGTTCATGGCTACACCTTC. Its protein is CASSSSRQVHGYTF.